This TCR beta chain was recorded in a study of OX40 agonist ivuxolimab in advanced cancers. The germline CDR1 and CDR2 sequences are SGDLS and YYNGEE. With 1 base removed from V and 3 bases from J, the gap between germline ends came to 13 bases. The CDR3 extends over 16 amino acids. Assay used: immunoSEQ multiplex PCR; TCRdb lists only in-frame clones, some missing. The repertoire consists of 55,000 to 65,000 clones, with roughly nine tenths occurring once and the leading ten covering around 0.76%. The V gene is TRBV9, the J gene TRBJ2-2; D tentatively reads TRBD1 or TRBD2 (6 bases each). The source of this sequence is an adult with an advanced solid tumor such as melanoma, head and neck, liver or kidney cancer. The material sequenced was CD4+ or CD8+ T cells sorted from blood, taken in a trial of the OX40 agonist ivuxolimab. The CDR3 DNA reads TGTGCCAGCAGCGTAAGGGGGGCGCAGGACACCGGGGAGCTGTTTTTT. Translating it yields CASSVRGAQDTGELFF.